This T cell receptor (beta chain) was captured by sequencing in a study of T-cell memory formation after mild COVID-19. CDR3 size: 13 residues. Trimming took off 3 bases at V and 7 bases at J, with 10 bases between the two ends. The V gene's germline CDR1 is LNHDA and CDR2 SQIVND (reference sequence). General observations from the study: Clones contracting over day 15 to 85 were CD4/CD8 balanced, with later expanders leaning CD4+. CD4+ contracting clones were mainly CM and EM; CD8+ ones, EMRA. A subset of responding clones appeared in pre-infection memory, suggesting cross-reactive memory joined.

Notes on this clonotype: Antigen: not known.

TCRdb reprocessed the 5' RACE reads via MiXCR and lists one record per CDR3 protein. Of 400,000 to 550,000 distinct CDR3 sequences in the sample, around a quarter were seen once. The sequence came from an adult woman who had mild COVID-19 (a few samples of this study predate the infection). Cell type and time point are not known. V is TRBV19 and J is TRBJ1-5; weak D call: TRBD1 (5 bases). Sequencing was performed on PBMCs or a T cell subset sorted from them (not recorded which). CDR3 amino acids: CASSIRRDQPQHF. In DNA, the CDR3 is TGTGCCAGTAGTATCCGCAGGGACCAGCCCCAGCATTTT.